A single sample gave rise to the 3 T cell receptor beta chains below, sequenced in a study of CD8 T cells in ankylosing spondylitis. Study results and limitations: Several highly homologous variants made up a TCR beta motif that seemed to typify ankylosing spondylitis blood.

One entry per CDR3 protein results from TCRdb running MiXCR on the 5' RACE reads. The sample records about 500,000 distinct CDR3 sequences, more than 9.5% being singletons. Their antigens are not known. Specimen: blood, either unsorted or a sorted T cell fraction (not recorded which). These receptors were collected from a male donor with ankylosing spondylitis.

V gene TRBV5-6 combines with J gene TRBJ2-5; the D gene is possibly TRBD2 (5 bases). Germline V CDR1 and CDR2: SGHDT, YYEEEE. The V and J ends lost 0 bases and 5 bases respectively, with 20 bases between them. CDR3 length: 17 amino acids. In DNA, the CDR3 is TGTGCCAGCAGCTTGGGACCCTGGGGAGTGCTGAGGGAGACCCAGTACTTC. Protein product: CASSLGPWGVLRETQYF.

This rearrangement joins TRBV14 to TRBJ1-1; TRBD1 aligns across 7 bases. J was trimmed by 4 bases and V by 2 bases; bases with no gene match: 13. Germline V gene sequence: CDR1 SGHDN, CDR2 FVKESK. CDR3 length equals 17 residues. This CDR3 reads CASSQRRDSVFGTEAFF. Here the CDR3 DNA reads TGTGCCAGCAGCCAACGCCGGGACAGTGTGTTCGGCACTGAAGCTTTCTTT.

This clonotype has more than one count but fewer than ten. The chain combines TRBV21-1 with TRBJ2-1; the table names TRBD2, a call not compared with the DNA. TRBV21-1 is a known pseudogene. This CDR3 has 16 residues. CDR3 coding DNA: TGTGCCAGCAGCAAAGGGACTAGCGGAACTGACAATGAGCAGTTCTTC. Its translation: CASSKGTSGTDNEQFF.